This T cell receptor (beta chain) was sequenced in a study of blood T cell repertoires in COVID-19. The table came from immunoSEQ multiplex PCR; TCRdb's copy has only in-frame clones and leaves some out. The sample holds tens of thousands of clones, approximately 90% seen once. The CDR3 has 18 amino acids. Germline values: CDR1 LGHNA, CDR2 YNFKEQ. J gave up 2 bases and V 3 bases, and 15 bases lay outside the gene matches. J is TRBJ1-1 and V is TRBV4-2; TRBD1 aligns across 7 bases. Sequenced input: peripheral blood. The TCR comes from a man aged 50 to 59 with active COVID-19. Written as DNA, the CDR3 is TGTGCCAGCAGCCAGACACCGGGACAGCCCATATCCAACACTGAAGCTTTCTTT. Its protein is CASSQTPGQPISNTEAFF.